This TCR beta chain was retrieved from a study of tumor and adjacent non-tumor tissue in lung cancer. Turning to the study itself: On average, productive TCRbeta reads reached about 4.17 million per sample.

In the case of this clonotype: This sequence may be a read error, since a much larger clone differs from it by one base.

A modified ARM-PCR protocol with three rounds of nested PCR amplified TCRbeta. In TCRdb, the multiplex PCR reads were re-called with MiXCR into one record per CDR3 protein. The table lists over 80,000 distinct CDR3 sequences, more than 80% of them singletons, with under 40% in the top ten. The template was RNA from unsorted bulk tissue. Distant lung tissue was collected more than 3 cm away from the tumor edge. Between August and November 2014, newly diagnosed, chemotherapy-naive lung cancer patients underwent thoracic surgery in China. Between the trimmed V and J ends, which lost 7 bases and 6 bases, there was a span of 20 bases. This CDR3 has 14 amino acids. Per the germline V gene, CDR1 is SGHRS and CDR2 is YFSETQ.

This TCR was sampled from a man aged 60 to 75 with small cell lung cancer. The J gene is TRBJ2-7, the V gene TRBV5-1; TRBD1 is a possible D gene (8 bases). Sequenced sample: distant non-tumor lung tissue. The CDR3 reads CASGETGGACEQYF. The CDR3 coding sequence is TGCGCCAGCGGAGAAACAGGGGGGGCCTGCGAGCAGTACTTC.